The clone carrying this T cell receptor beta chain was counted once. This sample was taken from a study of blood T cell repertoires in COVID-19. About the research overall: Acute and convalescent COVID-19 samples came from the United States, Italy and Spain.

Recruited during active infection, patients (from Seattle) were subsequently followed longitudinally. Methods used by the authors: The assay estimated nucleated cells by amplifying reference gene primers. Repertoires were generated with immunoSEQ multiplex PCR, while TCRdb's copy carries only in-frame clones and drops some. V and J calls and clone size come straight from that table; D and trimming were deduced from the DNA. The sample has some 520,000 clones; 80% to 90% are singletons. The germline CDR1 and CDR2 sequences are SGHDT and YYEEEE. The CDR3 length is 13 residues. With 3 bases removed from V and 5 bases from J, the gap between germline ends came to 11 bases.

What was sequenced was peripheral blood. The V gene is TRBV5-6, the J gene TRBJ2-5; TRBD2 is a possible D gene (6 bases). This clonotype was obtained from a man aged 18 to 29 with COVID-19, enrolled during active disease. The CDR3 nucleotides are TGTGCCAGCAGCTCGGGAGCTCGGGAGACCCAGTACTTC. This codes for CASSSGARETQYF.